The source of this TCR beta chain is a study of T cells in Graves' hyperthyroidism and ophthalmopathy. This clonotype was found a few times. Researchers took RNA transcripts and amplified the TCR beta CDR3 regions from them. The HTBI primer set served for first-round RT-PCR of the TCR CDR3. TCRdb re-called the multiplex PCR reads with MiXCR, one entry per CDR3 protein. The sample shows hundreds of thousands of distinct CDR3 sequences, around 25% of them seen only once. Germline loops: CDR1 DFQATT, CDR2 SNEGSKA (reference sequence). This CDR3 is 11 amino acids long. Trimming took off 6 bases at V and 6 bases at J, with 12 bases between the two ends.

The TCR originated in a man aged 45-65 years with Graves' hyperthyroidism. Input material: blood. The V call is TRBV20-1, the J call TRBJ2-7; D not certain. DNA for the CDR3: TGCAGTGCGGAACTTCAACGCGAGCAGTACTTC. Translation: CSAELQREQYF.